The entry below describes one TCR beta chain. This clonotype was detected only a few times. Its binding antigen is unknown. Base-call qualities are not available, and no considerably larger clone is one nucleotide away. This record comes from a study of response to subunit inactivated influenza vaccine (dated by TCRdb to about 2018). Study-wide context: Deep quantitative profiling of the T cell receptor repertoire was used in the study to follow responses to a trivalent subunit inactivated influenza vaccine.

General findings and caveats noted by the study authors: The authors suggested that each seasonal influenza vaccination may recruit only a limited number of new T cells.

V ends up 4 bases short and J 1 base short, with an unmatched junction base count of 4. From the germline V gene, CDR1 is MGHRA and CDR2 is YSYEKL. CDR3 length: 15 amino acids, cysteine to phenylalanine. Kept here is only the CDR3 DNA, which spans 45 bases and is read in frame from base 1. Libraries were built with RT-PCR. The sequencing machine was an Illumina HiSeq 2500. The public sequencing data were trimmed at Q25 with fastp and processed into clonotypes with MiXCR by TCRdb, which kept only in-frame beta chains. A single entry per CDR3 protein holds the most common genes and DNA from its merged rows. The sample includes 500,000 to 750,000 distinct CDR3 sequences, with 11% to 15% observed a single time. Of the sample, approximately 10% is held by the ten largest clones.

This sequence uses TRBV4-1 and TRBJ2-4; 7 middle bases align to TRBD1. This specimen consisted of PBMCs from blood, obtained 11 to 12 days after vaccination. The clonotype was recovered from a man aged 50 to 59 who received an inactivated influenza vaccine. Donor details come from another sample of the same person, matched by shared clones. The CDR3 in this case is CASSPIRGAKNIQYF. The DNA is as follows: TGCGCCAGCAGCCCTATCAGGGGGGCCAAAAACATTCAGTACTTC.